This T cell receptor beta chain is drawn from a study of T cell repertoires in cytomegalovirus infection. Study background: Newly reported HLA-C-restricted and thoroughly characterized HLA-B-restricted CMV epitopes were employed. CMV infection and matching HLA type were both indicated by public TCR beta signatures.

From the reads, TCRdb called clonotypes with MiXCR, one entry per CDR3 protein. The table includes 45,000 to 65,000 distinct CDR3 sequences, around 19% detected once. On this clonotype: Antigen: not known.

CDR3 size: 17 residues. Germline loops: CDR1 MNHEY, CDR2 SVGEGT. Trimming stripped 6 bases from V and 2 bases from J, with 22 bases between. Sample: CD8+ T cells from cultured PBMCs, taken from culture after CMV antigen stimulation. The chain links TRBV6-2 or TRBV6-3 to TRBJ2-5; D possibly uses TRBD1 or TRBD2 (6 bases each). This sequence was found in a human donor in good health (CMV status not recorded). Some clones in this sample may be carry-over from other donors' samples. The CDR3 region is CASSPLGSRRGQETQYF. The DNA of the CDR3 is TGTGCCAGCAGCCCACTCGGCTCCCGGAGGGGGCAAGAGACCCAGTACTTC.